This T cell receptor (beta chain) is from a study of T-cell reconstitution after alpha-beta-depleted transplantation in children. TCRbeta library preparation incorporated unique molecular identifiers. One entry per CDR3 protein results from TCRdb running MiXCR on the PCR reads. The sample lists approximately 400,000 distinct CDR3 sequences, roughly 11% seen once, with roughly 5.5% in the top ten. Germline V CDR1 and CDR2: SEHNR, FQNEAQ (reference sequence). The J segment lost 6 bases and the V segment lost 0 bases, leaving 5 bases of the junction unmatched. This CDR3 region has 16 residues. The table lists this clonotype with a few counts.

The V and J genes are TRBV7-9 and TRBJ2-1; TRBD1 matches at 10 bases. The receptor comes from a human donor who donated a stem cell graft to a child with acute myeloid leukemia. The sequencing here drew on PBMCs from the stem cell graft donor, taken from the stem cell graft. The CDR3 nucleotides read TGTGCCAGCAGCTTAGCGCTTCGGACAGGGGGCAATGAGCAGTTCTTC. Translation: CASSLALRTGGNEQFF.